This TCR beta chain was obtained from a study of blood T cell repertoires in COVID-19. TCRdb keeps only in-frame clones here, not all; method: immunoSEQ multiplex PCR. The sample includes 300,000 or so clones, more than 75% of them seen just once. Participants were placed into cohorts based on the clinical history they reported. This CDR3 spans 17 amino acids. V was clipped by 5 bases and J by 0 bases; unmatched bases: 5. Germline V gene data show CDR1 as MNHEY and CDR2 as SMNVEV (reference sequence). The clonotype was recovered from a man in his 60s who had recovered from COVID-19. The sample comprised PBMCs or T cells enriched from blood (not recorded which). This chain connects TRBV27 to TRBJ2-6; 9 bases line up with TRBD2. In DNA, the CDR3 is TGTGCCAGCAGTGAACTAGCGGGCCTCTCTGGGGCCAACGTCCTGACTTTC. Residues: CASSELAGLSGANVLTF.